These 24 T cell receptor beta chains originate from one sample sequenced in a study of cytomegalovirus exposure and HLA in healthy donors. 13 Jbeta primers and 60 Vbeta primers were used for the PCR. Sequenced by immunoSEQ multiplex PCR; TCRdb stores in-frame clones only, minus some. This table holds over 150,000 clones, over 80% found once. The source material was PBMCs. Receptors originate from a boy between 2 and 15 years old in good health and CMV-seronegative.

This clone was observed a few times. In nucleotides, the CDR3 is TGTGCCAGCAAGAAACAGGGGGTGTCCGGGGAGCTGTTTTTT. This codes for CASKKQGVSGELFF. This chain links TRBV6-5 with TRBJ2-2; the match to TRBD1 covers 8 bases. The germline V gene encodes CDR1 MNHEY and CDR2 SVGAGI. This CDR3 comprises 14 residues. The ends lost 7 bases at V and 6 bases at J; junction bases unmatched: 7.

This clone was counted once. The chain links TRBV19 to TRBJ1-5; a possible D gene is TRBD1 (6 bases). The V end was cut by 7 bases, the J end by 1 base, with 14 bases between. Looked up from germline, CDR1 is LNHDA and CDR2 is SQIVND (reference sequence). The CDR3 runs 15 residues. In nucleotides, the CDR3 is TGTGCCAGTAAGCAGGGGATAGCGAGCAATCAGCCCCAGCATTTT. This translates into CASKQGIASNQPQHF.

This clone is judged medium-sized. The gene calls are TRBV4-2 and TRBJ2-4; 10 bases agree with TRBD2. This CDR3 region has 19 residues. The V segment lost 1 base and the J segment 0 bases; nucleotides outside the gene matches: 9. Germline CDR1 reads LGHNA; CDR2 reads YNFKEQ. The CDR3 bases are TGTGCCAGCAGCCAAGGTGAGGCTAGCGGGAGCCTAGCCAAAAACATTCAGTACTTC. Translating gives CASSQGEASGSLAKNIQYF.

The J gene is TRBJ1-2, the V gene TRBV19; weak D call: TRBD1 (6 bases). Germline assignment: CDR1 LNHDA and CDR2 SQIVND (reference sequence). The CDR3 length is 15 residues. Trimming took 7 bases from V and 3 from J, leaving 18 bases between them. The CDR3: CASIDVGGADYGYTF. The CDR3 region has the DNA TGTGCCAGTATAGACGTTGGGGGCGCAGACTATGGCTACACCTTC. The full variable domain, completed using reference TRBV19 and TRBJ1-2, is DGGITQSPKYLFRKEGQNVTLSCEQNLNHDAMYWYRQDPGQGLRLIYYSQIVNDFQKGDIAEGYSVSREKKESFPLTVTSAQKNPTAFYLCASIDVGGADYGYTFGSGTRLTVV.

V usage is TRBV7-8 and J usage is TRBJ2-5, with TRBD2 identical over 7 bases. The germline V gene encodes CDR1 SGHVS and CDR2 FQNEAQ. This CDR3 is 15 amino acids long. Trimming removed 5 bases from V and 1 base from J; junction bases left unmatched: 7. The DNA for the CDR3 is TGTGCCAGCAGCCTCAGCGGGGTCCCCCAAGAGACCCAGTACTTC. Encoded protein: CASSLSGVPQETQYF.

The chain uses TRBV30 and TRBJ2-7; D gene uncertain. The CDR3 is made up of 12 amino acids. Germline loops: CDR1 GTSNPN, CDR2 SVGIG (reference sequence). V dropped 1 base and J dropped 3 bases, with 7 bases sitting between them. The CDR3 coding sequence is TGTGCCTGGAGTGCAGGTTTCTACGAGCAGTACTTC. Translating it yields CAWSAGFYEQYF.

A single count supports this clone. V is TRBV5-6 and J is TRBJ1-5, with D uncertain. Germline V gives CDR1 SGHDT, CDR2 YYEEEE. CDR3 size: 14 residues. Trimming left V 6 bases short and J 3 bases short, with 13 bases between. CDR3 DNA sequence: TGTGCCAGCACTCGGATGGGCTCCAATCAGCCCCAGCATTTT. Protein sequence: CASTRMGSNQPQHF.

This clone was observed a handful of times. The chain couples TRBV27 to TRBJ1-1; 8 bases fit TRBD1. Germline V gene lookup returns CDR1 MNHEY and CDR2 SMNVEV (reference sequence). The junction had 7 bases not matched to a gene; V was cut back by 7 bases and J by 0 bases. The CDR3 runs 15 residues. CDR3 loop: CASTAGTGMNTEAFF. The CDR3 DNA is TGTGCCAGCACCGCCGGGACAGGAATGAACACTGAAGCTTTCTTT.

In DNA form, the CDR3 reads TGCGCCAGCAGCACCACAGGGGCCCCTAATGAAAAACTGTTTTTT. Its translation: CASSTTGAPNEKLFF. The rearrangement links TRBV5-1 to TRBJ1-4; 7 bases fit TRBD1. Germline values: CDR1 SGHRS, CDR2 YFSETQ. This CDR3 has 15 amino acids. V lost 4 bases and J lost 3; bases outside the gene matches: 6.

This chain connects TRBV5-1 to TRBJ2-3, with a weak D call TRBD1 (5 bases). Germline V gene lookup returns CDR1 SGHRS and CDR2 YFSETQ. The CDR3 runs 16 residues. V shed 2 bases and J shed 1 base, with 14 bases lying between them. The CDR3 sequence is CASSFRAGIGTDTQYF. The CDR3 DNA sequence: TGCGCCAGCAGCTTCCGGGCAGGGATCGGCACAGATACGCAGTATTTT.

The sample holds one count of this clone. The J gene is TRBJ2-2, the V gene TRBV5-4; the D gene is possibly TRBD2 (5 bases). V lost 4 bases, J lost 2 bases, and 9 bases lay in between. CDR3 length equals 14 residues. CDR1 is SGHNT and CDR2 is YYREEE in the germline V gene (reference sequence). The CDR3 coding sequence is TGTGCCAGCAGCCCGGGGAGCAACACCGGGGAGCTGTTTTTT. Translating gives CASSPGSNTGELFF.

The rearrangement uses TRBV5-6 and TRBJ1-2; D may be TRBD1 (6 bases). Trimming removed 0 bases from V and 6 bases from J, with 18 bases in between. Germline values: CDR1 SGHDT, CDR2 YYEEEE. This CDR3 region has 16 residues. The CDR3 here is CASSLGGPPQGDGYTF. CDR3 nucleotide sequence: TGTGCCAGCAGCTTGGGGGGTCCCCCACAGGGAGATGGCTACACCTTC.

The rearrangement uses TRBV9 and TRBJ2-5, with D unclear. Trimming pared 3 bases from V and 5 bases from J, leaving 8 bases between. The CDR3 length is 12 residues. The germline gives CDR1 SGDLS, CDR2 YYNGEE. DNA of the CDR3: TGTGCCAGCAGCGCGATCGGGGAGACCCAGTACTTC. Translation: CASSAIGETQYF.

This rearrangement joins TRBV6-5 to TRBJ2-1; D call uncertain. The CDR3 contains 14 residues. Germline assignment: CDR1 MNHEY and CDR2 SVGAGI. Trimming left V 8 bases short and J 4 bases short, with 15 bases between. CDR3 nucleotide sequence: TGTGCCAGCCGCCCCCGGCGGAGATACAATGAGCAGTTCTTC. Protein product: CASRPRRRYNEQFF.

The chain combines TRBV5-1 with TRBJ2-2; no definite D call. Germline assignment: CDR1 SGHRS and CDR2 YFSETQ. Trimming left V 1 base short and J 6 bases short, with 16 bases between. The CDR3 is made up of 16 amino acids. The CDR3 nucleotides read TGCGCCAGCAGCTTGAAGAGCCCCGTGTGGTCCGGGGAGCTGTTTTTT. Protein sequence: CASSLKSPVWSGELFF. The full variable domain, completed using reference TRBV5-1 and TRBJ2-2, is KAGVTQTPRYLIKTRGQQVTLSCSPISGHRSVSWYQQTPGQGLQFLFEYFSETQRNKGNFPGRFSGRQFSNSRSEMNVSTLELGDSALYLCASSLKSPVWSGELFFGEGSRLTVL.

The chain combines TRBV6-6 with TRBJ2-5; D unresolved. This CDR3 is built from 11 residues. The V gene's germline CDR1 is MNHNY and CDR2 SVGAGI (reference sequence). V gave up 6 bases and J gave up 4 bases, with 6 bases separating them. This chain's CDR3 is CASSPRETQYF. The DNA of the CDR3 is TGTGCCAGCAGCCCCCGAGAGACCCAGTACTTC.

This sequence joins TRBV7-9 and TRBJ2-2; the match to TRBD1 covers 8 bases. The germline CDR1 and CDR2 sequences are SEHNR and FQNEAQ (reference sequence). CDR3 length equals 15 residues. J was trimmed by 6 bases and V by 4 bases; bases with no gene match: 7. The CDR3 bases are TGTGCCAGCAGCTACGGGACAGGCCACTCCGGGGAGCTGTTTTTT. Translated: CASSYGTGHSGELFF.

The chain is built from TRBV6-6 and TRBJ1-2; 7 bases match TRBD1. Germline V lookup: CDR1 MNHNY, CDR2 SVGAGI (reference sequence). This CDR3 comprises 15 residues. V was clipped by 4 bases and J by 2 bases; unmatched bases: 7. The CDR3 spells CASSFRQGVNYGYTF. CDR3 nucleotides: TGTGCCAGCAGTTTCCGACAGGGAGTCAACTATGGCTACACCTTC.

This chain joins TRBV6-6 and TRBJ2-7; D not resolved. CDR1 is MNHNY and CDR2 is SVGAGI in the germline V gene (reference sequence). V was trimmed by 8 bases and J by 3 bases, leaving 11 bases between them. This CDR3 is 12 amino acids long. The CDR3 region has the DNA TGTGCCAGCGAAGACACTTACTACGAGCAGTACTTC. Its translation is CASEDTYYEQYF.

This chain links TRBV30 with TRBJ2-1; D might be TRBD1 (5 bases). The CDR3 is 13 residues long. The germline CDR1 and CDR2 sequences are GTSNPN and SVGIG (reference sequence). V lost 2 bases and J 5 bases, leaving 10 bases between the germline ends. In DNA, the CDR3 is TGTGCCTGGAGTTTGGGGCCGAACAATGAGCAGTTCTTC. This codes for CAWSLGPNNEQFF.

The CDR3 loop reads CASSPKGVVETQYF. Here the CDR3 DNA reads TGTGCCAGCTCACCAAAAGGGGTCGTCGAGACCCAGTACTTC. The chain recombines TRBV18 with TRBJ2-5; D might be TRBD1 (5 bases). The ends were cut back, 2 bases at V and 5 bases at J, with 12 bases in the middle. Germline V gene lookup returns CDR1 KGHSH and CDR2 LQKENI. The CDR3 is 14 residues long.

The chain combines TRBV5-6 with TRBJ1-2; 9 bases line up with TRBD1. The CDR3 spans 14 residues. The junction had 6 bases not matched to a gene; V was cut back by 6 bases and J by 3 bases. CDR1 and CDR2 from the germline V gene are SGHDT and YYEEEE. The CDR3 bases are TGTGCCAGCACCCGGACAGGGGAGGACTATGGCTACACCTTC. Protein sequence: CASTRTGEDYGYTF. The full variable domain, rest sourced from reference TRBV5-6 and TRBJ1-2, is DAGVTQSPTHLIKTRGQQVTLRCSPKSGHDTVSWYQQALGQGPQFIFQYYEEEERQRGNFPDRFSGHQFPNYSSELNVNALLLGDSALYLCASTRTGEDYGYTFGSGTRLTVV.

The chain recombines TRBV27 with TRBJ1-1; D not certain. The CDR3 extends over 13 amino acids. Germline values: CDR1 MNHEY, CDR2 SMNVEV (reference sequence). Trimming left V 3 bases short and J 2 bases short, with 7 bases between. The CDR3 region has the DNA TGTGCCAGCAGTTTTTGGAGTAACACTGAAGCTTTCTTT. It is translated as CASSFWSNTEAFF.

This clone has a handful of counts. The chain joins TRBV2 to TRBJ2-1; possibly TRBD2 for D (6 bases). The V end lost 4 bases, the J end lost 4 bases, and 8 bases lay between the germline ends. The germline V gene has CDR1 SNHLY and CDR2 FYNNEI. CDR3 size: 13 residues. This chain's CDR3 is CASSVREYNEQFF. The CDR3 DNA reads TGTGCCAGCAGTGTCCGGGAGTACAATGAGCAGTTCTTC.